The T cell receptor (beta chain) described here comes from a study of T cell responses to AZD1222 COVID-19 vaccine. Method: immunoSEQ multiplex PCR; TCRdb's copy keeps in-frame clones and lacks some. Here the sample spans fewer than 200,000 clones, 88% being singletons. CDR1 is SGHAT, CDR2 FQDESV, per germline (reference sequence). V lost 3 bases and J lost 7, with 9 bases in between. This CDR3 has 13 residues. The clonotype comes from an adult who received the AZD1222 COVID-19 vaccine. The rearrangement links TRBV11-1 to TRBJ1-4; D unclear. The input for sequencing was peripheral blood, taken 28 days after the second AZD1222 dose. CDR3 region: CASSFGIGEKLFF. CDR3 sequence (DNA): TGTGCCAGCAGCTTCGGCATAGGTGAAAAACTGTTTTTT.